Below, 10 T cell receptor beta chains from the same sample are listed, as sequenced in a study of T cells after yellow fever vaccination. TCRdb re-derived calls from the 5' RACE reads in MiXCR, one entry per CDR3 protein. The repertoire consists of just under 600,000 distinct CDR3 sequences, with 13% occurring once and the leading ten covering more than 12%. Sequencing used PBMCs, obtained on the day of the yellow fever booster vaccination. Receptors were obtained from a man under 40 who received the YFV17D yellow fever vaccine.

This clonotype was found many times. The rearrangement uses TRBV5-1 and TRBJ2-5; D is undetermined. Per germline, CDR1 SGHRS and CDR2 YFSETQ. The CDR3 spans 13 residues. The V gene lost 0 bases and the J gene lost 4 bases, with 7 bases spanning the gap. CDR3 nucleotide sequence: TGCGCCAGCAGCTTGGGATCCAGAGAGACCCAGTACTTC. Translation gives CASSLGSRETQYF. Using reference TRBV5-1 and TRBJ2-5 for the parts outside the CDR3, the full variable domain is KAGVTQTPRYLIKTRGQQVTLSCSPISGHRSVSWYQQTPGQGLQFLFEYFSETQRNKGNFPGRFSGRQFSNSRSEMNVSTLELGDSALYLCASSLGSRETQYFGPGTRLLVL.

This clonotype was counted only a few times. This chain uses TRBV20-1 with TRBJ2-1; 8 bases are shared with TRBD2. V dropped 2 bases and J dropped 2; count of bases not matched to a gene: 8. Germline values: CDR1 DFQATT, CDR2 SNEGSKA (reference sequence). This CDR3 comprises 16 residues. This CDR3 is CSARPTAGEAYNEQFF. CDR3 bases: TGCAGTGCTAGACCTACAGCGGGAGAAGCCTACAATGAGCAGTTCTTC.

CDR3 sequence reads: CASSLSDGRFSGELFF. CDR3 in DNA: TGTGCCAGCAGCTTGAGTGACGGGAGGTTCTCCGGGGAGCTGTTTTTT. The rearrangement uses TRBV5-6 and TRBJ2-2; TRBD2 matches 7 bases. Trimming took 1 base from V and 6 from J; bases not matched to a gene: 9. This CDR3 has 16 residues. Germline lookup yields CDR1 SGHDT and CDR2 YYEEEE.

Ten or more counts support this clonotype. The rearrangement joins TRBV15 to TRBJ2-1; tentative D call: TRBD2 (5 bases). The germline gives CDR1 LNHNV, CDR2 YYDKDF (reference sequence). This CDR3 comprises 15 residues. Trimming took 6 bases from V and 0 from J, leaving 12 bases between them. DNA of the CDR3: TGTGCCACCAGGGGAGCGTCGCTCTCCTACAATGAGCAGTTCTTC. It translates to CATRGASLSYNEQFF.

V usage is TRBV4-3 and J usage is TRBJ2-1; the match to TRBD2 covers 13 bases. Trimming at V came to 1 base and at J to 10 bases, leaving 19 bases not matched to a gene. The CDR3 contains 20 residues. Germline lookup yields CDR1 LGHNA and CDR2 YSLEER. CDR3 sequence: CASSQGLTGRGTSGAYEQFF. The CDR3 nucleotides read TGCGCCAGCAGCCAAGGACTTACCGGGCGAGGGACTAGCGGGGCTTACGAGCAGTTCTTC.

The chain joins TRBV5-6 to TRBJ2-1, with D possibly TRBD2 on 6 matching bases. V was shortened by 4 bases and J by 3 bases, with 17 bases between the two germline ends. CDR3 length: 16 amino acids. Per the germline V gene, CDR1 is SGHDT and CDR2 is YYEEEE. CDR3 sequence: CASSAGRGSGYNEQFF. CDR3 DNA sequence: TGTGCCAGCAGCGCGGGACGGGGGTCCGGCTACAATGAGCAGTTCTTC.

This clonotype was seen at least ten times. This sequence joins TRBV5-6 and TRBJ2-7; tentatively, D is TRBD1 (5 bases). V was clipped by 1 base and J by 2 bases, with 10 bases between them. Germline V CDR1 and CDR2: SGHDT, YYEEEE. CDR3 size: 14 residues. The CDR3 here is CASSLQGAAYEQYF. For the CDR3, the DNA is TGTGCCAGCAGCTTGCAAGGGGCCGCCTACGAGCAGTACTTC.

This clonotype was detected only a few times. V and J are TRBV7-9 and TRBJ2-7, with TRBD1 matching 7 bases. The germline V gene has CDR1 SEHNR and CDR2 FQNEAQ (reference sequence). The V gene end was trimmed by 0 bases and the J gene end by 3 bases; junction bases not matched to a gene: 2. CDR3 size: 14 residues. CDR3 sequence reads: CASSLAGTDYEQYF. The CDR3 region has the DNA TGTGCCAGCAGCTTAGCCGGGACAGACTACGAGCAGTACTTC.

This clonotype was seen only a few times. V usage is TRBV5-1 and J usage is TRBJ1-6; 8 nucleotides align to TRBD1. Per the germline V gene, CDR1 is SGHRS and CDR2 is YFSETQ. The CDR3 consists of 15 residues. V lost 0 bases, J lost 9 bases, and 5 bases stayed unmatched. CDR3 amino acids: CASSLATDRASPLHF. DNA of the CDR3: TGCGCCAGCAGCTTGGCCACGGACAGGGCTTCACCCCTCCACTTT.

This clonotype has a handful of counts. The chain has TRBV20-1 and TRBJ2-1; perhaps D is TRBD1 or TRBD2 (5 bases each). From germline, CDR1 is DFQATT and CDR2 SNEGSKA (reference sequence). Trimming removed 7 bases from V and 0 bases from J, with 13 bases in between. The CDR3 consists of 14 residues. The CDR3 DNA reads as TGCAGTGGGCTAGGGACGGCCTCCTACAATGAGCAGTTCTTC. Translated, it gives CSGLGTASYNEQFF.